The 7 T cell receptor beta chains presented below share a single source sample, sequenced in a study of blood T cell repertoires in COVID-19. Generated by immunoSEQ multiplex PCR, the TCRdb table keeps only in-frame clones and is missing some. The sample lists roughly 100,000 clones, around 87% occurring once. The sequenced sample consisted of peripheral blood. Every receptor here comes from a human donor in a cohort sampled during active COVID-19.

This chain uses TRBV5-6 with TRBJ2-7; TRBD2 aligns across 12 bases. The junction had 5 bases not matched to a gene; V was cut back by 5 bases and J by 2 bases. Germline loops: CDR1 SGHDT, CDR2 YYEEEE. The CDR3 is 15 amino acids. The CDR3, as DNA: TGTGCCAGCAGTCCTGGACTAGCGGGGCCCTACGAGCAGTACTTC. It specifies CASSPGLAGPYEQYF.

The chain employs TRBV6-5 and TRBJ1-2; D is ambiguous. Germline V gives CDR1 MNHEY, CDR2 SVGAGI. This CDR3 comprises 15 residues. V gave up 1 base and J gave up 2 bases, with 11 bases separating them. CDR3 region: CASSYFAESNYGYTF. CDR3 coding DNA: TGTGCCAGCAGTTACTTTGCGGAAAGCAACTATGGCTACACCTTC.

The rearrangement links TRBV15 to TRBJ2-7; 10 bases map to TRBD1. Germline V gene lookup returns CDR1 LNHNV and CDR2 YYDKDF (reference sequence). The CDR3 sequence is 14 residues long. V lost 5 bases and J lost 3; bases outside the gene matches: 4. Here the CDR3 reads CATSAGQGDYEQYF. The CDR3, as DNA: TGTGCCACCAGCGCAGGACAGGGGGACTACGAGCAGTACTTC.

The chain is built from TRBV10-3 and TRBJ2-2, with TRBD1 matching over 7 bases. The CDR3 covers 14 residues. The trim removed 6 bases at V and 10 bases at J, leaving 11 bases unmatched. Germline V gene lookup returns CDR1 ENHRY and CDR2 SYGVKD. As DNA, the CDR3 is TGTGCCATCAGGACAGACAGGGAAGGTGAGGAGCTGTTTTTT. As protein: CAIRTDREGEELFF.

The chain joins TRBV21-1 to TRBJ1-1; TRBD1, the D gene given by the table, was not confirmed from the DNA. TRBV21-1 is termed a pseudogene. The CDR3 has 17 residues. The CDR3 loop is CASTPRGGSHHNTEAFF. In DNA, the CDR3 is TGTGCCAGCACCCCGAGAGGGGGTTCCCACCATAACACTGAAGCTTTCTTT.

V is TRBV28 and J is TRBJ1-2; D might be TRBD1 (6 bases). Trimming took 8 bases from V and 1 from J, leaving 35 bases between them. CDR1 and CDR2 (germline): MDHEN, SYDVKM. This CDR3 contains 21 residues. CDR3 loop: CASAQGGKEKTGTMNNYGYTF. The CDR3 DNA sequence: TGTGCCAGCGCCCAAGGAGGAAAAGAAAAAACCGGGACAATGAATAACTATGGCTACACCTTC.

J is TRBJ2-7 and V is TRBV7-9, with a weak D call TRBD2 (6 bases). The V end was cut by 1 base, the J end by 4 bases, with 14 bases between. Germline loops: CDR1 SEHNR, CDR2 FQNEAQ (reference sequence). This CDR3 is 15 amino acids long. CDR3 nucleotides: TGTGCCAGCAGCTTAGGGAGCGGGTCTCGATACGAGCAGTACTTC. It codes for CASSLGSGSRYEQYF.